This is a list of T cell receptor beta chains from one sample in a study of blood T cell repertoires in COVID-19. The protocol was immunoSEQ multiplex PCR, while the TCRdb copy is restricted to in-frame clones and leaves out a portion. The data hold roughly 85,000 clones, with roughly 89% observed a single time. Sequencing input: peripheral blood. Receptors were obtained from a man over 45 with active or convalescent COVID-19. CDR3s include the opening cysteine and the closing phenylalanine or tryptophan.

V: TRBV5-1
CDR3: CASSRQGALNTEAFF

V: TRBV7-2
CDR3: CASSIETGAGYNSPLHF

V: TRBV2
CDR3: CASSEVAGQGYEQYF

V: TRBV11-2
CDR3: CASSLWGSAGELFF

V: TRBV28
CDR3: CASSLSPGQYNSPLHF

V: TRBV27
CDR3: CASSPRFESPSYNEQFF

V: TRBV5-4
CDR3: CASSLGDRGQETQYF

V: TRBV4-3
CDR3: CASSQERYTGELFF

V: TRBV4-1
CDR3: CASSRGLAGYNEQFF

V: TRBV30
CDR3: CAWSSTGGISPLHF

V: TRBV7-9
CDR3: CASSVHRPFANTGELFF

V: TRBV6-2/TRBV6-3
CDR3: CASSSTGTGLRDTQYF

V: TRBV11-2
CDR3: CASSVELAGVYEQYF

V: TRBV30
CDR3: CAWKRMGQENTGELFF

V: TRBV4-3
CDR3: CASSQDPLAVGELFF

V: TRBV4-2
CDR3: CASSPRGSGGAVDTQYF

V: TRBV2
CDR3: CASRLAGYNEQFF

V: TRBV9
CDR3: CASSVATGNYGYTF

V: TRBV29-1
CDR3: CSVGEGSYGYTF

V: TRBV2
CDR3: CASSEGRGYDEQFF

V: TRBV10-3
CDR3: CAIRRGGQDTQYF

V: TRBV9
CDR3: CASSVRLDTEAFF

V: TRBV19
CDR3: CASSLSGRVTDTQYF

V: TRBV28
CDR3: CASSSPGLSTSGANVLTF

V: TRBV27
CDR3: CASRFGAGVGTQYF

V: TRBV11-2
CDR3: CASSLDFAGGQETQYF

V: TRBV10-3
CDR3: CAVRRIISGNTIYF

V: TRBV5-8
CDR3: CASSLGRSYQETQYF

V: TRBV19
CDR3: CASSLGRDWGEQYF

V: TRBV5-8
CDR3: CASRRTGESQPQHF

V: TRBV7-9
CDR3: CASSHTGGIDGYTF

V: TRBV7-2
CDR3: CASSPRSSNQPQHF

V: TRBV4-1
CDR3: CASSQNRQVQETQYF

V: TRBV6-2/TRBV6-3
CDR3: CASSYSALNALNEQFF

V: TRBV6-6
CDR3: CASSHPLASGGPDTQYF

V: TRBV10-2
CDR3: CASSSRQGGITEAFF

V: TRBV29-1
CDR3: CSVGAGRDYGYTF

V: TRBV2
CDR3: CASRASAGKLFF

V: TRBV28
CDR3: CASSLPTGTVHEQYF

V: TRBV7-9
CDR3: CASSSTGHDTDTQYF

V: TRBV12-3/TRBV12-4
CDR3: CASSTGRSPLHF

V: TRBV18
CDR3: CASSPNRDEKLFF

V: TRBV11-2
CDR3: CASSSDLAGVHVTEQFF

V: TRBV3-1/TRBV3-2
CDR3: CASSPAGLAGGRETQYF

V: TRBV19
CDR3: CASSHGASGQETQYF

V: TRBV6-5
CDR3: CASRAASGNYEQYF

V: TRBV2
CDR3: CASGTGTGGSPLHF

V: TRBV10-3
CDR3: CAISKDRGNQPQHF

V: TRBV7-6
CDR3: CASLPQGAGVNTEAFF

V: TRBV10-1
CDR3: CASSEASGGAGEQFF

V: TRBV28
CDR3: CASSNSNEQFF

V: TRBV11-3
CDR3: CASSLTSGALYEQFF

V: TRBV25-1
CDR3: CASSEYGGRQDGYTF

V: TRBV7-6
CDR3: CASSLGLAGGHSVYNEQFF

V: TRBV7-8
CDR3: CASTYGGPNQPQHF

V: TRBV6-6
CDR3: CASSPFRDSNYEQYF

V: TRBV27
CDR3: CASTKTLAGVYEQYF